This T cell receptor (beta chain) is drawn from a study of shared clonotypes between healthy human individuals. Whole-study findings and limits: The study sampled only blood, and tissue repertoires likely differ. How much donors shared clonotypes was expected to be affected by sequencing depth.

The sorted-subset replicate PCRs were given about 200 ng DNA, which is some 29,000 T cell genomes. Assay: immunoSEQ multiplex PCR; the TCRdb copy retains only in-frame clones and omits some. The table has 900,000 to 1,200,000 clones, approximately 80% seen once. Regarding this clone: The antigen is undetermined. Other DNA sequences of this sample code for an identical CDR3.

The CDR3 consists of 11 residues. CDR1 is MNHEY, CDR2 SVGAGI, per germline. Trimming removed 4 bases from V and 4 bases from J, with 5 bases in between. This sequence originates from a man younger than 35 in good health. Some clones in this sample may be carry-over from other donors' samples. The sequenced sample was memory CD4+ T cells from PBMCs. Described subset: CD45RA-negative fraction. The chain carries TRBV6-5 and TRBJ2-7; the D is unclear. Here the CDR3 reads CASSSAYEQYF. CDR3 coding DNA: TGTGCCAGCAGTTCTGCGTACGAGCAGTACTTC.